The 23 T cell receptor beta chains below all came from one sample that was sequenced in a study of T cell repertoires in aging, cancer and after chemotherapy. TCR beta rearrangements were amplified from peripheral blood genomic DNA. TRB rearrangements spanning V, D and J were amplified using mixed TRB-A/B primers. TCRdb independently ran MiXCR on the multiplex PCR reads; one entry per CDR3 protein. There are about 21,000 distinct CDR3 sequences in the sample; less than 45% occur only once, and roughly 15% lies in the top ten. The source material was blood. These receptors came from a human donor with a solid tumor.

The V gene is TRBV9, the J gene TRBJ2-5, with D possibly being TRBD1 (8 bases). Trimming took 4 bases from V and 2 from J, leaving 12 bases between them. Germline V gene sequence: CDR1 SGDLS, CDR2 YYNGEE. The CDR3 totals 14 residues. DNA for the CDR3: TGTGCCAGCAGCCTACAGGGGGGGCAAGAGACCCAGTACTTC. Amino acid sequence: CASSLQGGQETQYF.

V is TRBV5-4 and J is TRBJ1-4; 8 nucleotides match TRBD1. Per the germline V gene, CDR1 is SGHNT and CDR2 is YYREEE (reference sequence). The CDR3 is 15 residues long. Unmatched junction bases numbered 4, after V lost 3 bases and J lost 3 bases. CDR3 sequence (DNA): TGTGCCAGCAGCTGGGGGACAGGTGCTAATGAAAAACTGTTTTTT. Protein sequence: CASSWGTGANEKLFF.

The rearrangement joins TRBV10-3 to TRBJ2-6; possible D gene TRBD2, 5 bases. There are 17 residues in the CDR3. Per the germline V gene, CDR1 is ENHRY and CDR2 is SYGVKD. V lost 5 bases and J lost 4, with 18 bases in between. CDR3 in DNA: TGTGCCATCAGTTACCCGGGGAAGGCCTCGGGGGCCAACGTCCTGACTTTC. Amino acid sequence: CAISYPGKASGANVLTF.

The CDR3 region is CASSLLGGFRDTGELFF. The DNA for the CDR3 is TGTGCCAGCAGCTTACTTGGAGGGTTTCGAGACACCGGGGAGCTGTTTTTT. This sequence joins TRBV7-6 and TRBJ2-2; D perhaps matches TRBD2 (6 bases). Germline V lookup: CDR1 SGHVS, CDR2 FNYEAQ. Trimming stripped 2 bases from V and 3 bases from J, with 16 bases between. The CDR3 has 17 amino acids.

V usage is TRBV7-2 and J usage is TRBJ1-5; no clear D. Germline-derived CDR1 and CDR2 are SGHTA and FQGNSA. The CDR3 runs to 15 residues. Trimming removed 7 bases at V and 5 bases at J, with 18 bases between. The CDR3 DNA reads TGTGCCAGCAAAATTTATCCGTCCACCGATCAGCCCCAGCATTTT. Translation gives CASKIYPSTDQPQHF.

The J gene is TRBJ1-2, the V gene TRBV19; 9 nucleotides align to TRBD1. The V gene end was trimmed by 7 bases and the J gene end by 6 bases; junction bases not matched to a gene: 3. The CDR3 is made up of 12 amino acids. Germline assignment: CDR1 LNHDA and CDR2 SQIVND (reference sequence). CDR3 bases: TGTGCCAGTACTCGGACAGGGGATGGCTACACCTTC. Amino acids: CASTRTGDGYTF.

This clonotype showed up just a few times. This chain connects TRBV5-5 to TRBJ1-1; D gene unclear. V gave up 0 bases and J gave up 11 bases, with 14 bases separating them. CDR3 length equals 13 residues. Looked up from germline, CDR1 is SGHKS and CDR2 is YYEKEE (reference sequence). DNA for the CDR3: TGTGCCAGCAGCTTGGACGCGGCTAATGGGGCTTTCTTT. Translated: CASSLDAANGAFF.

The V gene is TRBV27, the J gene TRBJ2-7; D remains ambiguous. From germline, CDR1 is MNHEY and CDR2 SMNVEV (reference sequence). The CDR3 spans 14 residues. V lost 0 bases to trimming and J lost 2 bases, with 8 bases between them. The CDR3 coding sequence is TGTGCCAGCAGTTTATCGCCATACCCCTACGAGCAGTACTTC. This gives the protein CASSLSPYPYEQYF.

This clonotype was counted between two and nine times. The V and J genes are TRBV5-4 and TRBJ1-3; D ambiguous. V was trimmed by 0 bases and J by 2 bases, leaving 18 bases between them. The germline V gene has CDR1 SGHNT and CDR2 YYREEE (reference sequence). The CDR3 sequence is 18 residues long. For the CDR3, the DNA is TGTGCCAGCAGCTTGGTACCTCATTCGGCGGCGACTGGAAACACCATATATTTT. It yields the protein CASSLVPHSAATGNTIYF.

This clonotype was detected a few times. This sequence joins TRBV5-1 and TRBJ2-2; 10 nucleotides agree with TRBD1. The CDR3 totals 14 residues. Germline V CDR1 and CDR2: SGHRS, YFSETQ. V gave up 6 bases and J gave up 3 bases; unmatched junction bases: 2. Here the CDR3 DNA reads TGCGCCAGCACCGGGACAGGGGACACCGGGGAGCTGTTTTTT. Residues: CASTGTGDTGELFF.

The chain couples TRBV15 to TRBJ1-4, with D unclear. The V gene's germline CDR1 is LNHNV and CDR2 YYDKDF (reference sequence). The CDR3 contains 15 residues. V lost 4 bases to trimming and J lost 4 bases, with 13 bases between them. The CDR3 reads CATSNTTDVNEKLFF. The CDR3 DNA sequence: TGTGCCACCAGCAACACGACGGACGTTAATGAAAAACTGTTTTTT.

The rearrangement links TRBV27 to TRBJ2-7; D is perhaps TRBD2 (5 bases). This CDR3 has 15 amino acids. Germline loops: CDR1 MNHEY, CDR2 SMNVEV (reference sequence). Trimming left V 5 bases short and J 2 bases short, with 16 bases between. The CDR3 coding sequence is TGTGCCAGCAGTAGAACCCCGCGGGCTACCTACGAGCAGTACTTC. Encoded protein: CASSRTPRATYEQYF.

This clonotype was found a few times. This rearrangement joins TRBV27 to TRBJ1-5; possibly TRBD1 for D (6 bases). The V end was cut by 4 bases, the J end by 7 bases, with 14 bases between. Germline CDR1 and CDR2: MNHEY and SMNVEV (reference sequence). The CDR3 sequence is 14 residues long. The CDR3 loop is CASSSGTTSQPQHF. CDR3 DNA: TGTGCCAGCAGTTCCGGGACAACGAGCCAGCCCCAGCATTTT.

This clonotype was observed a few times. DNA for the CDR3: TGTGCCAGCAGCGGGGGGACAGGGATCACCTACGAGCAGTACTTC. Encoded protein: CASSGGTGITYEQYF. The V and J genes are TRBV11-1 and TRBJ2-7; 9 positions agree with TRBD1. Germline values: CDR1 SGHAT, CDR2 FQDESV (reference sequence). V shed 5 bases, J shed 2 bases, and the junction held 7 bases outside the gene matches. The CDR3 loop spans 15 amino acids. Full variable domain (outside the CDR3, taken from reference TRBV11-1 and TRBJ2-7): EAEVAQSPRYKITEKSQAVAFWCDPISGHATLYWYRQILGQGPELLVQFQDESVVDDSQLPKDRFSAERLKGVDSTLKIQPAELGDSAMYLCASSGGTGITYEQYFGPGTRLTVT.

Judged by abundance, this clonotype is medium-sized. This chain connects TRBV15 to TRBJ2-1; TRBD2 aligns across 13 bases. The CDR3 extends over 18 amino acids. After removal of 0 bases from V and 7 bases from J, the junction contained 9 bases not matched to a gene. Per the germline V gene, CDR1 is LNHNV and CDR2 is YYDKDF (reference sequence). The CDR3 loop is CATSRDGTSGNYPNEQFF. The CDR3 DNA reads TGTGCCACCAGCAGAGATGGGACTAGCGGGAACTACCCAAATGAGCAGTTCTTC.

This sequence joins TRBV20-1 and TRBJ2-1; 11 positions agree with TRBD2. Germline CDR1 DFQATT, CDR2 SNEGSKA (reference sequence). The junction had 7 bases not matched to a gene; V was cut back by 6 bases and J by 9 bases. This CDR3 is 13 amino acids long. The CDR3 loop is CSARLAGSREQFF. The CDR3 DNA reads TGCAGTGCGAGACTAGCGGGATCGCGTGAGCAGTTCTTC.

This chain joins TRBV28 and TRBJ2-1; 9 bases fit TRBD1. The CDR3 sequence is 16 residues long. The germline gives CDR1 MDHEN, CDR2 SYDVKM. Trimming at V came to 7 bases and at J to 7 bases, leaving 14 bases not matched to a gene. Here the CDR3 DNA reads TGTGCCAGCAAGTTATACAGGGACAGGGCGGCTAATGAGCAGTTCTTC. As protein: CASKLYRDRAANEQFF.

This chain connects TRBV5-6 to TRBJ1-5, with 7 bases identical to TRBD1. Trimming removed 1 base from V and 4 bases from J; junction bases left unmatched: 5. The germline gives CDR1 SGHDT, CDR2 YYEEEE. This CDR3 contains 15 residues. The CDR3 is CASSLFRGQNQPQHF. CDR3 nucleotide sequence: TGTGCCAGCAGCTTGTTCCGGGGACAGAATCAGCCCCAGCATTTT.

This clonotype showed up just a few times. The chain uses TRBV6-2 or TRBV6-3 and TRBJ2-6; D unresolved. The V end was cut by 4 bases, the J end by 2 bases, with 27 bases between. The germline V gene has CDR1 MNHEY and CDR2 SVGEGT. This CDR3 is built from 21 residues. DNA of the CDR3: TGTGCCAGCAGTTCCGTCATTTCCGCCAAGGCAAAAGGGACTGGGGCCAACGTCCTGACTTTC. As protein: CASSSVISAKAKGTGANVLTF.

This clonotype was found a few times. The chain couples TRBV10-3 to TRBJ2-3, with TRBD2 matching 13 bases. The germline V gene has CDR1 ENHRY and CDR2 SYGVKD. CDR3 size: 20 residues. V was clipped by 7 bases and J by 2 bases; unmatched bases: 18. CDR3: CAITPPPPLTSGRATDTQYF. The DNA of the CDR3 is TGTGCCATCACTCCTCCCCCCCCCCTTACTAGCGGGAGGGCCACAGATACGCAGTATTTT.

This rearrangement joins TRBV27 to TRBJ2-5; TRBD2 matches 7 bases. Looked up from germline, CDR1 is MNHEY and CDR2 is SMNVEV (reference sequence). This CDR3 is built from 16 residues. J lost 5 bases, V lost 4 bases, and 13 bases had no gene match. The CDR3 protein is CASSSRTSSLGETQYF. CDR3 nucleotides: TGTGCCAGCAGTTCCCGGACTAGTTCGCTTGGCGAGACCCAGTACTTC.

The rearrangement uses TRBV18 and TRBJ1-3; maybe TRBD1 (5 bases). The V gene's germline CDR1 is KGHSH and CDR2 LQKENI. The CDR3 consists of 15 residues. Trimming cost V 0 bases and J 8 bases, with 14 bases left between them. The CDR3 loop is CASSPPMGEGHTIYF. Here the CDR3 DNA reads TGTGCCAGCTCACCACCTATGGGGGAAGGACACACCATATATTTT.

The chain joins TRBV29-1 to TRBJ1-1, with TRBD1 matching over 7 bases. V shed 4 bases, J shed 1 base, and the junction held 9 bases outside the gene matches. CDR3 length: 15 amino acids. In germline, CDR1 is SQVTM, CDR2 ANQGSEA. The CDR3 loop reads CSVVGDSLSNTEAFF. In DNA form, the CDR3 reads TGCAGCGTTGTCGGGGACAGCCTTTCGAACACTGAAGCTTTCTTT. Supplemented by reference TRBV29-1 and TRBJ1-1, the full variable domain reads SAVISQKPSRDICQRGTSLTIQCQVDSQVTMMFWYRQQPGQSLTLIATANQGSEATYESGFVIDKFPISRPNLTFSTLTVSNMSPEDSSIYLCSVVGDSLSNTEAFFGQGTRLTVV.